This T cell receptor beta chain was identified during a study of shared clonotypes between healthy human individuals. The study, taken as a whole, reports: Sampling covered nothing but blood. Tissue TCR repertoires likely differ from those found in blood.

DNA from unsorted PBMC was sequenced on ten immunoSEQ deep assay plates. Clones were read by immunoSEQ multiplex PCR, and TCRdb kept only the in-frame ones, dropping some. Of 530,000 or so clones listed, roughly 85% are singletons. CDR3 length equals 15 residues. The V and J ends lost 7 bases and 2 bases respectively, with 17 bases between them. Germline V gene sequence: CDR1 MNHNS, CDR2 SASEGT. This clone was seen at least ten times. Its antigen remains unknown. HIV-negative, healthy adults without recent acute infections or vaccinations were the donors. The chain recombines TRBV6-1 with TRBJ1-2, with D tentatively TRBD1 (5 bases). Specimen: PBMCs. The source of this sequence is a woman in her thirties or forties in good health. Some clones in this sample may be carry-over from other donors' samples. The CDR3 DNA is TGTGCCAGCACCTCAGACGGGACCGACAACTATGGCTACACCTTC. This translates into CASTSDGTDNYGYTF.